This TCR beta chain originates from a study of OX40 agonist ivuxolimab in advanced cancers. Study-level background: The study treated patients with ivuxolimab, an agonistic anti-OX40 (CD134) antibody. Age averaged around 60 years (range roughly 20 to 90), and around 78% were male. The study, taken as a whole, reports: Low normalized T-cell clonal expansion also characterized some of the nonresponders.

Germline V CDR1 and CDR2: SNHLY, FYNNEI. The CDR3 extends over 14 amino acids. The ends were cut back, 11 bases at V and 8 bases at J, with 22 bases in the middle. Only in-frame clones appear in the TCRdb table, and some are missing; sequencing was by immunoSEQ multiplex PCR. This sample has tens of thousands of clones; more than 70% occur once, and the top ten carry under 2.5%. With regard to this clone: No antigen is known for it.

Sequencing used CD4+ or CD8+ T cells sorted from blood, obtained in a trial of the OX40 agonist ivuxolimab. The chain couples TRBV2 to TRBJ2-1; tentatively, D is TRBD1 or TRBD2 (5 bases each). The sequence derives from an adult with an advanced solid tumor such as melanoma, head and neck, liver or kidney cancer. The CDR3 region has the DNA TGTGCCGGTTCGGGACCCCCACCTACGGATGAGCAGTTCTTC. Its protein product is CAGSGPPPTDEQFF. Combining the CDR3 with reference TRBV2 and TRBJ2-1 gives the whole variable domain EPEVTQTPSHQVTQMGQEVILRCVPISNHLYFYWYRQILGQKVEFLVSFYNNEISEKSEIFDDQFSVERPDGSNFTLKIRSTKLEDSAMYFCAGSGPPPTDEQFFGPGTRLTVL.